This entry is about one TCR beta chain. Its antigen is still unknown. Base quality data are lacking; no much larger clone is found one base away. The donors belonged to the validation cohort of 120 subjects, which was separate from the approximately 700-subject first cohort. The method was the immunoSEQ multiplex PCR assay. The source study handled its data this way. A statistical classification framework was developed to diagnose cytomegalovirus status using the catalog of TCR beta chain sequences. TCRdb retrieved this table from immuneACCESS and kept in-frame rearrangements only. Not all clones are present; in checked studies, unresolved V genes account for under half, and no reason is known for the remainder. V, J and clone size derive from that table, while D and trimming were established from the DNA sequence. The sample profile shows more than 110,000 clones; 80% to 90% of them were found once. Together, the top ten hold approximately 1.5% of the sample.

The data belong to a study of cytomegalovirus exposure and HLA in healthy donors (dated by TCRdb to the late 2010s). Regarding the study in general: The 670 or so repertoires of the first cohort and the 110 or so validation repertoires were produced on the same platform, according to a later analysis. Besides the first cohort of hundreds of subjects, a separate validation cohort made up of some 110 different subjects was used. The study aimed to test whether cataloging public T cell receptors could reveal signatures of past pathogen exposure. High-throughput TCR immunosequencing, statistical association of individual TCRs with disease status, and machine learning were combined to predict cytomegalovirus infection status.

Ends trimmed: V by 5 bases, J by 5 bases; bases unmatched to a gene: 13. The cysteine opens and the phenylalanine closes a CDR3 of 17 amino acids. Only the CDR3 portion is preserved as DNA: 51 bases, with reading frame beginning at the first base. CDR1 SEHNR and CDR2 FQNEAQ are derived from the germline V gene (reference sequence). General conclusions and limits of the study: A later analysis had no HLA typing for the validation cohort, so co-occurrence there was scored across all 130 or so repertoires. A later analysis found that TCRs clustered in the first cohort also tended to co-occur in the roughly 120 validation repertoires, with 94% of cluster scores above 0. In both the original and validation cohorts, the classifier was reported to diagnose cytomegalovirus status with high specificity and sensitivity. Three of the identified cytomegalovirus-associated TCR beta chains were confirmed in vitro to be specific for cytomegalovirus antigens. The study listed 164 TCR beta chains as associated with cytomegalovirus. Most TCR sequences were observed very rarely across donors, whereas some public TCRs were present in many individuals. According to the authors, the approach could potentially be generalized to other disease states and immunological phenotypes.

This receptor chain uses TRBV7-9 and TRBJ1-5; TRBD1 lines up with 9 middle nucleotides. The sequenced sample was PBMCs. This receptor was taken from a woman in her 30s in good health and CMV-seronegative. The DNA sequence follows: TGTGCCAGCAGCCGGGGACAGGGTAAACATACGGATCAGCCCCAGCATTTT. The resulting protein is CASSRGQGKHTDQPQHF.